This record covers a single TCR beta chain. The sample holds a few counts of this clonotype. Its antigen is currently not known. Per-nucleotide qualities are absent, and no much larger clonotype sits a single base away. Amplification of TCR beta CDR3 regions was carried out from RNA transcripts. A first-round RT-PCR of the TCR CDR3 used the HTBI primer set with the Qiagen OneStep RT-PCR kit. The libraries were constructed in a second round of multiplex PCR and then size-selected and purified. Sequencing of the libraries was done on an Illumina HiSeq2000 using paired-end 100 bp reads. From the authors' description of their analysis: SOAPnuke was used to process the raw data, with reads discarded if the reads contained adapters or uncalled bases, had a mean Phred below 15, or lacked an exact constant-primer or identifier match. COPE v1.2.5 was used to merge high-quality paired reads, and clonotypes were defined as unique nucleotide sequences. MiTCR v1.1 was used to align the clonotypes against IMGT TRBV, TRBD and TRBJ reference segments. Analysis was restricted to V-J combinations with a frequency above 0.0001, which covered about 99% of repertoires. The TCS score was defined as the ratio of F50 (clonal expansion) to E x V (chaos), calculated using BLOSUM62-based TCRdist between CDR3 peptides within each V-J. Welch's t-statistics and random forest reduced roughly 540 V-J features to about 12, which were used in a naive Bayes classifier (R e1071). TCRdb redid the processing of the public reads, applying fastp at Q25 and MiXCR, and retained in-frame beta chains. Every entry covers one CDR3 protein and lists the most common genes and DNA from its rows. The V and J calls come from TCRdb's annotation, not from the publication. The sample records 300,000 or so distinct CDR3 sequences, 18% of which are singletons. The top ten hold under 55% of the sample.

The CDR3 has 17 amino acids, counting the end cysteine and phenylalanine. The entry retains the CDR3 DNA only, 51 bases that are in frame from base 1. Clipping removes 5 bases from V and 0 bases from J, with 7 as the unmatched junction base count. CDR1 WSHSY and CDR2 SAAADI were looked up in the germline V gene. The data stem from a study of T cells in Graves' hyperthyroidism and ophthalmopathy (dated by TCRdb to between 2019 and 2020). With regard to the full study: Peripheral blood was sampled at the time of initial diagnosis, prior to any treatment. TCR V-J signatures able to tell the groups apart were searched for in a discovery cohort of 90 to 100 patients, of whom more than 40 had Graves' ophthalmopathy and roughly 57 had stable Graves' hyperthyroidism. Whether ophthalmopathy could be predicted prospectively was tested in an independent validation cohort made up of approximately 19 hyperthyroidism patients plus 17 patients who later progressed to ophthalmopathy. The 95 to 100 discovery patients were randomly divided into training and test sets at a 7:3 ratio. In addition, the study compared T-cell repertoires in thyroid tissue and in blood from over 5 Graves' hyperthyroidism patients. Following sampling, methimazole starting at 30 mg daily was given to hyperthyroidism patients, and high-dose intravenous methylprednisolone was given to ophthalmopathy patients. The paper describes TCR Vbeta CDR3 sequencing of 120 to 150 peripheral blood samples, made up of 40 to 45 ophthalmopathy patients, approximately 73 hyperthyroidism patients and roughly 17 progressor patients. On the study overall, not on this receptor specifically: Ophthalmopathy was separated from stable hyperthyroidism by a 13 V-J signature model, with around 90% sensitivity and just over 81% specificity obtained in cross-validation and 80%/75% obtained in testing. Most expanded thyroid clonotypes (frequency above 0.001) were also detected in blood, suggesting blood repertoires may reflect thyroid immune responses. In validation, the model predicted progression to ophthalmopathy a median of approximately 6.6 months before onset, with over 60% sensitivity and nearly 75% specificity. Sample size was not statistically predetermined, and blinding of investigators to group allocation was not performed.

Graves' hyperthyroidism was defined as stable when no progression to ophthalmopathy occurred over 18 months of follow-up. Hyperthyroidism patients were newly diagnosed, had a disease duration of under 2 months, and were aged 18 to 65 years. Patients with uncontrolled infections, other autoimmune diseases, pregnancy or lactation were excluded. Diagnoses were established on the basis of clinical symptoms, serum thyroxine and TRAb, thyroid ultrasound, and orbital computed tomography. PBMCs were separated from approximately 9.9 ml of fresh peripheral blood using Ficoll-Paque density gradient centrifugation. Trizol reagent was used to extract total RNA, and RNA quality was then checked on an Agilent 2100 Bioanalyzer.

The sequenced material came from blood. Recombination connected TRBV10-2 to TRBJ1-1; 12 bases in the middle match TRBD1. This clonotype was obtained from a woman between 50 and 59 years old with Graves' hyperthyroidism. The CDR3 amino acid sequence is: CASSLSGTGGMNTEAFF. The nucleotide sequence reads as follows: TGCGCCAGCAGTTTATCCGGGACAGGGGGCATGAACACTGAAGCTTTCTTT.